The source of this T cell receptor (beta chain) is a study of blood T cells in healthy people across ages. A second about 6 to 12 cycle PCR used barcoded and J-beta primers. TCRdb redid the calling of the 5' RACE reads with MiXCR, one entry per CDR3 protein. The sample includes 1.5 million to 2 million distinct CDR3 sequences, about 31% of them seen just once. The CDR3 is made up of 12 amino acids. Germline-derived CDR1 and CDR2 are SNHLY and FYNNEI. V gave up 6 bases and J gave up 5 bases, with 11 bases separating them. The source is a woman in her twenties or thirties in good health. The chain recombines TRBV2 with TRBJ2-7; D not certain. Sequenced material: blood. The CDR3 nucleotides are TGTGCCAGCAGCATAGCTGCCCACGAGCAGTACTTC. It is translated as CASSIAAHEQYF.